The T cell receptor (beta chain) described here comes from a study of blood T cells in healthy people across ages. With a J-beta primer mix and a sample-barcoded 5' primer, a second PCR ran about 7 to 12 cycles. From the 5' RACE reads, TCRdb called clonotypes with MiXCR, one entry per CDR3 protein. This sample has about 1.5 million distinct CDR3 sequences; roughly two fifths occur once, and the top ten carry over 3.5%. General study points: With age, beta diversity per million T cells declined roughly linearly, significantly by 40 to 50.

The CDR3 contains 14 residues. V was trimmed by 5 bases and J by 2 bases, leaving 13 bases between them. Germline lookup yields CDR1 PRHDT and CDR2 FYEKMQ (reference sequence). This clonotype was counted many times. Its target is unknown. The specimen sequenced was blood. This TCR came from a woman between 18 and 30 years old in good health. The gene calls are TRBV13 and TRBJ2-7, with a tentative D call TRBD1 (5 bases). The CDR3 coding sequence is TGTGCCAGCAGCCCACGACAGCCCCCCTACGAGCAGTACTTC. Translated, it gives CASSPRQPPYEQYF.